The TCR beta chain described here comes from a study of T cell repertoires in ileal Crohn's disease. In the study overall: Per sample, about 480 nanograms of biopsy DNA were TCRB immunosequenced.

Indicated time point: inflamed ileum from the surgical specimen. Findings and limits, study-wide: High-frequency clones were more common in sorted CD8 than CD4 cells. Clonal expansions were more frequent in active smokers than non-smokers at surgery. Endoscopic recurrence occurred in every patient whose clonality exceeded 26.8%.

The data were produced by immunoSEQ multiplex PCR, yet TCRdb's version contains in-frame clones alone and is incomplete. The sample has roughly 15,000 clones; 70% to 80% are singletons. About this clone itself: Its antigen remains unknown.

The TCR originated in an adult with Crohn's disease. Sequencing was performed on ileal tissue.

The CDR3 DNA follows: TGTGCCAGCAGTGGACAGATTAATAGCAATCAGCCCCAGCATTTT. It specifies CASSGQINSNQPQHF. The gene calls are TRBV2 and TRBJ1-5, with D possibly TRBD1 on 5 matching bases. This CDR3 has 15 amino acids. Germline CDR1 SNHLY, CDR2 FYNNEI. The ends were cut back, 4 bases at V and 0 bases at J, with 10 bases in the middle.